This T cell receptor (beta chain) derives from a study of cytomegalovirus exposure and HLA in healthy donors. The CDR3 is made up of 15 amino acids. Germline values: CDR1 MNHNS, CDR2 SASEGT. V shed 6 bases and J 3 bases; nucleotides not matched to a gene: 8. The donors were part of the validation cohort of 95 to 150 subjects. That cohort was separate from the first cohort, which comprised fewer than 800 subjects. This table comes from immunoSEQ multiplex PCR, and its TCRdb copy is limited to in-frame clones, with some not included. This table has fewer than 150,000 clones, 80% to 90% appearing once. A note on this clone: The antigen remains undetermined.

Whole-study results and caveats: The study found most TCR sequences rare, yet found some public TCRs in many donors.

The receptor's source is a woman aged 18-29 years in good health and CMV-seropositive. V gene TRBV6-1 combines with J gene TRBJ1-5, with 7 bases fitting TRBD1. Sequencing input: PBMCs. The CDR3 reads CASRPDRADNQPQHF. Here the CDR3 DNA reads TGTGCCAGCAGACCCGACAGGGCGGACAATCAGCCCCAGCATTTT.